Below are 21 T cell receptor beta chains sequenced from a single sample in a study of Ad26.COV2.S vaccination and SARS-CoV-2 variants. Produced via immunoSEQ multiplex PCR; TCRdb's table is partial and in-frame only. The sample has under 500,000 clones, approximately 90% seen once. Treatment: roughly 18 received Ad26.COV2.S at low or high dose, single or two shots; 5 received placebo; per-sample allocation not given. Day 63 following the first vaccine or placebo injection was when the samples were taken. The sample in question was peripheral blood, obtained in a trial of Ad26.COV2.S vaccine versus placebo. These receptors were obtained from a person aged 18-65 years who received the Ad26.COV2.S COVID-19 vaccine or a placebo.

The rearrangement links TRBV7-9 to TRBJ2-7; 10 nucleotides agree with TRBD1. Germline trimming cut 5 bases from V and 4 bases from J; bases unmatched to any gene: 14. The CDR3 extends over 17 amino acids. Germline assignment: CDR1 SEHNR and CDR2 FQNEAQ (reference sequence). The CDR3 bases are TGTGCCAGCAGCCTGCATTCGACAGGGGGCGGTCTTTACGAGCAGTACTTC. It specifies CASSLHSTGGGLYEQYF.

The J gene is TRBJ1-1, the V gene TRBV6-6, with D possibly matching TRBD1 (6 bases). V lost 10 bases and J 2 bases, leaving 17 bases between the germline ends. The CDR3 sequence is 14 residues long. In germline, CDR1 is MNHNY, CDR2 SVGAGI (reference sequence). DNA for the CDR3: TGTGCCACCCTAGAAGGCAGGGGTAACACTGAAGCTTTCTTT. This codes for CATLEGRGNTEAFF.

The CDR3 here is CAWGDFPGELFF. CDR3 nucleotide sequence: TGTGCTTGGGGCGATTTCCCCGGGGAGCTGTTTTTT. The gene calls are TRBV30 and TRBJ2-2, with a tentative D call TRBD1 (5 bases). The CDR3 runs 12 residues. Germline CDR1 GTSNPN, CDR2 SVGIG (reference sequence).

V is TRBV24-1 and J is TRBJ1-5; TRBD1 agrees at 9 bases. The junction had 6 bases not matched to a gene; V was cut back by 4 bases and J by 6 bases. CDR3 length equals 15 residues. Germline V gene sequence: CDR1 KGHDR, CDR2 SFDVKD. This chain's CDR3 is CATSDKTGGFQPQHF. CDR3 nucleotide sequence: TGTGCCACCAGTGACAAAACAGGGGGCTTTCAGCCCCAGCATTTT.

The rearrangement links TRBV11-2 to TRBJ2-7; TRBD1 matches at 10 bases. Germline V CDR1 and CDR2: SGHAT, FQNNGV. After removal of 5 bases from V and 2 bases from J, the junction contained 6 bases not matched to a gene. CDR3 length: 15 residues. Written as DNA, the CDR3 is TGTGCCAGCAGCGGACCGGGACAGGGGCCCTACGAGCAGTACTTC. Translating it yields CASSGPGQGPYEQYF.

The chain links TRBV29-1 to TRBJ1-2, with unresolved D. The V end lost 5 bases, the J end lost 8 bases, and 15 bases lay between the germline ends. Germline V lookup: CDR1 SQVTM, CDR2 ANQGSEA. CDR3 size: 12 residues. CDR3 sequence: CSVLGGGPGYTF. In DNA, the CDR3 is TGCAGCGTTCTGGGAGGCGGGCCGGGCTACACCTTC.

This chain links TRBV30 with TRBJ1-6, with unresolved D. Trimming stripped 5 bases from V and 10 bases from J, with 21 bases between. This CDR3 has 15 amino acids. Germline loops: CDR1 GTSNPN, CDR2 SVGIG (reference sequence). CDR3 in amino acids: CAWDENWGFESPLHF. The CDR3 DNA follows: TGTGCCTGGGATGAAAATTGGGGTTTTGAGTCACCCCTCCACTTT.

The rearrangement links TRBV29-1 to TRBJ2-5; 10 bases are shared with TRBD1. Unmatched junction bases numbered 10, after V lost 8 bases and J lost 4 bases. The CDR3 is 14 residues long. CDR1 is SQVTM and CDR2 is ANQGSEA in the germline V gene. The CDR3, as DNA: TGCAGCTCGGGTGACAGGGGGCTAGGAGAGACCCAGTACTTC. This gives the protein CSSGDRGLGETQYF.

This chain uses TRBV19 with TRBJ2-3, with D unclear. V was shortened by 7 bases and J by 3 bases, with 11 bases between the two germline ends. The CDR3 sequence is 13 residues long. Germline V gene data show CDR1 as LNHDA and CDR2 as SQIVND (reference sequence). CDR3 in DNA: TGTGCCAGTACCTCAATGGGGACAGATACGCAGTATTTT. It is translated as CASTSMGTDTQYF. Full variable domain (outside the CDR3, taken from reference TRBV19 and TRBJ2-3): DGGITQSPKYLFRKEGQNVTLSCEQNLNHDAMYWYRQDPGQGLRLIYYSQIVNDFQKGDIAEGYSVSREKKESFPLTVTSAQKNPTAFYLCASTSMGTDTQYFGPGTRLTVL.

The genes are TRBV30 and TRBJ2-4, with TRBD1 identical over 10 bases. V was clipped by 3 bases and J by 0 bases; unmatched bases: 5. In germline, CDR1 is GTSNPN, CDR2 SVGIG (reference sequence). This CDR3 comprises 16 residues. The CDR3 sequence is CAWRADRGLAKNIQYF. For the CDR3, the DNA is TGTGCCTGGAGAGCCGACAGGGGGCTAGCCAAAAACATTCAGTACTTC.

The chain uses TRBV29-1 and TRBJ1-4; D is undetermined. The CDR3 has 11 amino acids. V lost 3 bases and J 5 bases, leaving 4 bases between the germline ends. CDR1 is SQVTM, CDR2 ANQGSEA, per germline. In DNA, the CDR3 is TGCAGCGTTGACGTAAATGAAAAACTGTTTTTT. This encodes CSVDVNEKLFF. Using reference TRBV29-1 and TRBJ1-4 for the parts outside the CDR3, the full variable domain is SAVISQKPSRDICQRGTSLTIQCQVDSQVTMMFWYRQQPGQSLTLIATANQGSEATYESGFVIDKFPISRPNLTFSTLTVSNMSPEDSSIYLCSVDVNEKLFFGSGTQLSVL.

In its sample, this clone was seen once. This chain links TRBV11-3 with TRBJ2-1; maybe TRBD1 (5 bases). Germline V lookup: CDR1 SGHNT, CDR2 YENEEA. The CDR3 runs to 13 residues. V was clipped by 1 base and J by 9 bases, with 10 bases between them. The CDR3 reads CASSLGVRGEQFF. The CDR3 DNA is TGTGCCAGCAGCTTAGGGGTTAGGGGTGAGCAGTTCTTC.

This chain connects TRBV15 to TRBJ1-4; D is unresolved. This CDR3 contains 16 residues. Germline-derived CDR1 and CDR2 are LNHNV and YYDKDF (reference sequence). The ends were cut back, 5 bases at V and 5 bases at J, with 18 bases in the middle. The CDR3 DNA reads TGTGCCACCAGCCTGATGGTTCAGGAATTAAATGAAAAACTGTTTTTT. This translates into CATSLMVQELNEKLFF.

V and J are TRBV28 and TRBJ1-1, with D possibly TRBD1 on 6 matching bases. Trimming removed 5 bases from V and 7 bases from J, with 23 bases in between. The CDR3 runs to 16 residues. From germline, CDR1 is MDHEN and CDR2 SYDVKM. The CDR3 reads CASSTLEDRVYIEAFF. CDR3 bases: TGTGCCAGCAGTACCCTGGAGGACAGAGTATACATTGAAGCTTTCTTT. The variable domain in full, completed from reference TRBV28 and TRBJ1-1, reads DVKVTQSSRYLVKRTGEKVFLECVQDMDHENMFWYRQDPGLGLRLIYFSYDVKMKEKGDIPEGYSVSREKKERFSLILESASTNQTSMYLCASSTLEDRVYIEAFFGQGTRLTVV.

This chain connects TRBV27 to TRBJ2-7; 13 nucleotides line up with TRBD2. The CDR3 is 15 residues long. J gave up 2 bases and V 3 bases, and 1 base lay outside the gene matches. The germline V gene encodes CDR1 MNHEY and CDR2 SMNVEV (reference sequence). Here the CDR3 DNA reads TGTGCCAGCAGTTTGACTAGCGGGGGGCCCTACGAGCAGTACTTC. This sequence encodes CASSLTSGGPYEQYF.

CDR3: CASSRGLAGNQETQYF. Written as DNA, the CDR3 is TGTGCCAGCAGCCGAGGACTAGCGGGTAACCAAGAGACCCAGTACTTC. This sequence joins TRBV5-4 and TRBJ2-5; 11 bases agree with TRBD2. V was pared by 4 bases and J by 0 bases, with 5 bases of the junction left unmatched. The CDR3 is made up of 16 amino acids. From germline, CDR1 is SGHNT and CDR2 YYREEE (reference sequence).

Here the CDR3 DNA reads TGTGCCAGCAGCGTAGTGGATCTGAACACTGAAGCTTTCTTT. Protein: CASSVVDLNTEAFF. The chain combines TRBV9 with TRBJ1-1; D not resolved. The germline CDR1 and CDR2 sequences are SGDLS and YYNGEE. The CDR3 length is 14 residues. Trimming took off 0 bases at V and 0 bases at J, with 6 bases between the two ends.

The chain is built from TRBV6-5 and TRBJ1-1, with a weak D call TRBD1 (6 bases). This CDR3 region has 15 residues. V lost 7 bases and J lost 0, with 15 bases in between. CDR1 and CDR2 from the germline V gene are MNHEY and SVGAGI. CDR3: CASKVQGPLNTEAFF. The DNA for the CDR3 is TGTGCCAGCAAGGTACAGGGACCTTTGAACACTGAAGCTTTCTTT.

CDR3 in amino acids: CASSPEGNLQPQHF. The DNA for the CDR3 is TGTGCCAGCTCACCGGAAGGGAATCTTCAGCCCCAGCATTTT. J is TRBJ1-5 and V is TRBV18; no clear D gene. The ends were cut back, 3 bases at V and 6 bases at J, with 12 bases in the middle. The germline CDR1 and CDR2 sequences are KGHSH and LQKENI. This CDR3 has 14 amino acids.

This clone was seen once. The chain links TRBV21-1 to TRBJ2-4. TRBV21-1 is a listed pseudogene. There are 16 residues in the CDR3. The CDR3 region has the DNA TGTGCCAGCAGCAAACCGGACCCCATTGGGGAAAACATTCAGTACTTC. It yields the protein CASSKPDPIGENIQYF.

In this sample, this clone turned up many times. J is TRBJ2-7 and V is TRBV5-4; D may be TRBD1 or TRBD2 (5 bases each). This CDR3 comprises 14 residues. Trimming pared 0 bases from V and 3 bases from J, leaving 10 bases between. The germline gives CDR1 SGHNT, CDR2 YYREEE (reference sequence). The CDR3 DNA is TGTGCCAGCAGCTTGGGGGGACCCATCTACGAGCAGTACTTC. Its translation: CASSLGGPIYEQYF.